This TCR beta chain was obtained from a study of PD-L1 blockade in urothelial cancer. Overall study context: Median T cell yield per blood sample was about 150,000 cells.

Sequencing was performed with immunoSEQ multiplex PCR; in TCRdb, only in-frame clones are kept and a portion is missing. The sample consists of about 43,000 clones, approximately 90% of them appearing once. Germline V gene data show CDR1 as LNHDA and CDR2 as SQIVND (reference sequence). This CDR3 spans 15 amino acids. Trimming cost V 5 bases and J 9 bases, with 17 bases left between them. This clone was counted once. Its antigen is still unknown. Whole-study results and caveats: Durable-benefit patients expanded tumor-associated blood clones more at 3 weeks.

Diagnoses among patients were locally advanced or metastatic urothelial carcinoma. The source is a woman in her sixties with urothelial cancer. This specimen consisted of PBMCs, obtained around atezolizumab (anti-PD-L1) treatment. V and J are TRBV19 and TRBJ1-6; the D gene is possibly TRBD1 (5 bases). CDR3 DNA: TGTGCCAGTAGTCAACTGGCAGGGTCTAGTTCACCCCTCCACTTT. Protein product: CASSQLAGSSSPLHF.